One and the same sample provided the 6 T cell receptor beta chains below, sequenced in a study of blood T cell repertoires in COVID-19. The table came from immunoSEQ multiplex PCR; TCRdb's copy has only in-frame clones and leaves some out. This sample has 150,000 to 200,000 clones, with roughly 84% found just once. Sequencing was done on a sample of peripheral blood. All receptors derive from a man aged 80 or over with COVID-19, enrolled during active disease.

This chain connects TRBV3-1 (or the pseudogene TRBV3-2) to TRBJ1-1; no firm D call. Trimming took off 0 bases at V and 5 bases at J, with 4 bases between the two ends. Germline assignment: CDR1 LGHDT and CDR2 YNNKEL (reference sequence). This CDR3 comprises 12 residues. DNA for the CDR3: TGTGCCAGCAGCCAAGATCCGACTGAAGCTTTCTTT. It yields the protein CASSQDPTEAFF.

This clone appeared a single time. V gene TRBV5-1 combines with J gene TRBJ1-3; D unresolved. Germline V lookup: CDR1 SGHRS, CDR2 YFSETQ. Trimming removed 4 bases at V and 4 bases at J, with 12 bases between. The CDR3 contains 14 residues. The CDR3 loop reads CASSLDRRGNTIYF. The CDR3 nucleotides are TGCGCCAGCAGCCTAGACCGGCGAGGAAACACCATATATTTT.

The gene calls are TRBV13 and TRBJ2-3; 11 bases are a match to TRBD2. This CDR3 contains 14 residues. Germline values: CDR1 PRHDT, CDR2 FYEKMQ (reference sequence). V lost 4 bases and J lost 3; bases outside the gene matches: 0. The CDR3 nucleotides read TGTGCCAGCAGCTCTAGCGGGGGGACAGATACGCAGTATTTT. Translating gives CASSSSGGTDTQYF.

CDR3 coding DNA: TGTGCCACCCCTGCCGGGTACAATGAGCAGTTCTTC. It encodes CATPAGYNEQFF. The V call is TRBV24-1, the J call TRBJ2-1; the D is unclear. Germline V gene sequence: CDR1 KGHDR, CDR2 SFDVKD. CDR3 size: 12 residues. Trimming took 9 bases from V and 4 from J, leaving 9 bases between them.

The chain links TRBV5-6 to TRBJ2-7; unclear D gene. This CDR3 is 15 amino acids long. Between the trimmed V and J ends, which lost 1 base and 0 bases, there was a span of 11 bases. Germline-derived CDR1 and CDR2 are SGHDT and YYEEEE. CDR3 amino acids: CASSLQITSSYEQYF. The CDR3 nucleotides read TGTGCCAGCAGCTTGCAGATAACCAGCTCCTACGAGCAGTACTTC. The full variable domain, rest sourced from reference TRBV5-6 and TRBJ2-7, is DAGVTQSPTHLIKTRGQQVTLRCSPKSGHDTVSWYQQALGQGPQFIFQYYEEEERQRGNFPDRFSGHQFPNYSSELNVNALLLGDSALYLCASSLQITSSYEQYFGPGTRLTVT.

This clone was observed a few times. This rearrangement joins TRBV27 to TRBJ1-6; 7 nucleotides agree with TRBD1. This CDR3 is built from 16 residues. Germline-derived CDR1 and CDR2 are MNHEY and SMNVEV (reference sequence). Trimming took 5 bases from V and 7 from J; bases not matched to a gene: 11. The CDR3 DNA sequence: TGTGCCAGCAGTCTACAGGGGAGCCGGAGGAATTCACCCCTCCACTTT. Protein product: CASSLQGSRRNSPLHF.